The clone carrying this T cell receptor (beta chain) appeared once. The study reverse transcribed the entire isolated RNA, so it sequenced expressed TCRB transcripts. Using immunoSEQ multiplex PCR, the repertoire was profiled, and TCRdb retains in-frame clones only, with some absent. The table shows under 400,000 clones, with roughly 12% occurring only once. Every single donor gave one heparinised blood draw, and these averaged about 120 mL. This entry is derived from a study of beta chain features in type 1 diabetes. The wider study: Cell yields, gender and age were similar in healthy donors and patients.

This CDR3 contains 15 residues. V was trimmed by 7 bases and J by 1 base, leaving 16 bases between them. Germline loops: CDR1 LNHNV, CDR2 YYDKDF (reference sequence). The sequenced material came from naive CD4+ T cells from blood. The sequence was collected from a young man in good health. This rearrangement joins TRBV15 to TRBJ1-1; D might be TRBD1 (6 bases). The CDR3 sequence: CATTSGGRGNTEAFF. The CDR3 region has the DNA TGTGCCACCACCAGTGGTGGCAGGGGGAACACTGAAGCTTTCTTT.